Reported below is one TCR beta chain. From germline, CDR1 is SEHNR and CDR2 FQNEAQ (reference sequence). J gave up 9 bases and V 2 bases, and 9 bases lay outside the gene matches. This CDR3 region has 14 residues. Sample donors were healthy Caucasian individuals that came from Russia, aged 6 to 90. The source of the sample is a study of blood T cells in healthy people across ages. The second PCR ran 7 to 11 cycles with a sample-barcoded 5' primer and J-beta primers. Tagging of each cDNA molecule was performed by a template-switch adaptor with 12 random nucleotides. TCRdb re-derived calls from the 5' RACE reads in MiXCR, one entry per CDR3 protein. The table has fewer than 900,000 distinct CDR3 sequences, around 49% seen once.

Specimen: blood. The chain links TRBV7-9 to TRBJ1-2, with 7 positions matching TRBD1. The source of this sequence is a woman aged 55-69 years in good health. The CDR3 protein is CASSLPGQILSYTF. CDR3 nucleotides: TGTGCCAGCAGCTTACCGGGACAGATCTTGAGCTACACCTTC.